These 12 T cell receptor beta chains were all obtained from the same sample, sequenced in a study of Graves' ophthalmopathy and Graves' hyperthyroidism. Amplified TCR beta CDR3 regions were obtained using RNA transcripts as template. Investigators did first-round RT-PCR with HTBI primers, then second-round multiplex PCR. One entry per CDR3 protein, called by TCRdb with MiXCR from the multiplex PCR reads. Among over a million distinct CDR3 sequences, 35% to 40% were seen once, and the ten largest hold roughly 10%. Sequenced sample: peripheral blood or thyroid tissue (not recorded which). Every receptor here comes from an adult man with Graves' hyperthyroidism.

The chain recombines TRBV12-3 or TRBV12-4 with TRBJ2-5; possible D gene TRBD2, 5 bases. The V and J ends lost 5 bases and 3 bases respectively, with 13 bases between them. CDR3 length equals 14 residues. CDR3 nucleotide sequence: TGTGCCAGCAGTCAAAATGGGCGGGAAGAGACCCAGTACTTC. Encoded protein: CASSQNGREETQYF.

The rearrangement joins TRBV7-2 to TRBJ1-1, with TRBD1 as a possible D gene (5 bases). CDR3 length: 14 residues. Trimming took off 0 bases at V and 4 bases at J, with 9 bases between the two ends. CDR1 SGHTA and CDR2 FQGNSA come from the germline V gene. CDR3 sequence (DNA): TGTGCCAGCAGCTTAGCAGGGGTGATCACTGAAGCTTTCTTT. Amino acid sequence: CASSLAGVITEAFF.

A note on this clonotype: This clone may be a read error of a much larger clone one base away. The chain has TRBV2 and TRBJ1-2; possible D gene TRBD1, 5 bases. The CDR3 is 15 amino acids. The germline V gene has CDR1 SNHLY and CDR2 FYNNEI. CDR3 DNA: TGTGCCAGCGGTGAAGCTGGGGGAGCTAACTATGGCTACACCTTC. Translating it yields CASGEAGGANYGYTF.

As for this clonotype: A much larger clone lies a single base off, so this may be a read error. CDR3 sequence: CASSLDRHEQYF. The DNA of the CDR3 is TGTGCCAGCAGTCTGGACAGGCACGAGCAGTACTTC. The chain carries TRBV2 and TRBJ2-7; 7 bases align to TRBD1. Germline CDR1 SNHLY, CDR2 FYNNEI. The V segment lost 5 bases and the J segment 5 bases; nucleotides outside the gene matches: 3. The CDR3 is made up of 12 amino acids.

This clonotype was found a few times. In DNA form, the CDR3 reads TGTGCCAGCAGCACACCGGGACAGGCCTCTGGGTATGGCTACACCTTC. It translates to CASSTPGQASGYGYTF. The chain carries TRBV9 and TRBJ1-2, with 8 bases that match TRBD1. The CDR3 has 16 amino acids. Per germline, CDR1 SGDLS and CDR2 YYNGEE. With 4 bases clipped from V and 5 bases from J, the junction kept 13 bases outside the gene matches.

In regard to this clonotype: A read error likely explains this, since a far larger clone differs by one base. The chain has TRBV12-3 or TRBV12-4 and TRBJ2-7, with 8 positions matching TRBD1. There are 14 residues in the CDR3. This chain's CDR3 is CANSPTTGAYEQYF. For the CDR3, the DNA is TGTGCCAACAGTCCGACGACAGGGGCCTACGAGCAGTACTTC.

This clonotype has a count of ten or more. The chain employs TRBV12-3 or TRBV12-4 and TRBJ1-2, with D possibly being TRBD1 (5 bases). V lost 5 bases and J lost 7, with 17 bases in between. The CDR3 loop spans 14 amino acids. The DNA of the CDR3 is TGTGCCAGCAGTCTCTGGGATAGGGGTACTGGCTACACCTTC. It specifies CASSLWDRGTGYTF.

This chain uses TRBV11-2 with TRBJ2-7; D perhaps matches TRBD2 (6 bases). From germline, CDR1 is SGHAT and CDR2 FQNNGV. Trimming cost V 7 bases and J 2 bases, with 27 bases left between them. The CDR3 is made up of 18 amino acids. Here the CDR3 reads CASTKWVGSSLAAYEQYF. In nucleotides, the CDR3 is TGTGCCAGCACCAAGTGGGTGGGCAGCTCCTTAGCGGCCTACGAGCAGTACTTC.

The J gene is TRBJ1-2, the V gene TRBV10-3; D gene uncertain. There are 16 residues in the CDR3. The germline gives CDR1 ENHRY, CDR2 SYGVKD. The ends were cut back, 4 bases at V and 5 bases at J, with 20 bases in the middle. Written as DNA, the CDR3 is TGTGCCATCAGTGCTAGAGATAGGAACGTCGCATATGGCTACACCTTC. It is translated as CAISARDRNVAYGYTF.

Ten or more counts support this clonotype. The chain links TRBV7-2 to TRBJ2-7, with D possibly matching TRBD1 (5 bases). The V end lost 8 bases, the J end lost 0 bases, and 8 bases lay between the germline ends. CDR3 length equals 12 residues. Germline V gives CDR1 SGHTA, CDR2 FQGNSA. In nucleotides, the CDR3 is TGTGCCAGCGCAGGGTTCTCCTACGAGCAGTACTTC. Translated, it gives CASAGFSYEQYF.

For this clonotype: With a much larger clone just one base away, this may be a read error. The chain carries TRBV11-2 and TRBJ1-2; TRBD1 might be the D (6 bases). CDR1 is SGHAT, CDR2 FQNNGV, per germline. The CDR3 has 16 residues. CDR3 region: CASSQNPGHTNYGYIF. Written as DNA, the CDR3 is TGTGCCAGCAGCCAAAATCCGGGACATACTAACTATGGCTACATCTTC. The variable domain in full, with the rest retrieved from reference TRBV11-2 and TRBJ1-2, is EAGVAQSPRYKIIEKRQSVAFWCNPISGHATLYWYQQILGQGPKLLIQFQNNGVVDDSQLPKDRFSAERLKGVDSTLKIQPAKLEDSAVYLCASSQNPGHTNYGYIFGSGTRLTVV.

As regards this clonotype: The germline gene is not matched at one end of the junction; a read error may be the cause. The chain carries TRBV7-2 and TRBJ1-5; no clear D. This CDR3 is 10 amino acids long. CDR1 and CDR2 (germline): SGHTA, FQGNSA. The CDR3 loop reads CASSSPWAHF. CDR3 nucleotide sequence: TGTGCCAGCAGCTCCCCCTGGGCGCATTTC.